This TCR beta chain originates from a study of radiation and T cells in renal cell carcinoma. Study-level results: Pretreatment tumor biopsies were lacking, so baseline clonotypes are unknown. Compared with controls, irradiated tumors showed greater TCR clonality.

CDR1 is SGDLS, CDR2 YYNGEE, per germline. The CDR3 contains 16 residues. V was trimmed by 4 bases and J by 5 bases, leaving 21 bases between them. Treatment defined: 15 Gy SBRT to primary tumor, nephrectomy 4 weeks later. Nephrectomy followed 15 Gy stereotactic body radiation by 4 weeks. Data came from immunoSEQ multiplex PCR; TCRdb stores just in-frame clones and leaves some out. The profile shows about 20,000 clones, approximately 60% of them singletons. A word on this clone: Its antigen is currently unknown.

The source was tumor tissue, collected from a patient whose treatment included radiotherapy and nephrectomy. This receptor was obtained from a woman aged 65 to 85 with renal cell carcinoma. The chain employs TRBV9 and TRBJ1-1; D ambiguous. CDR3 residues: CASSLERSSERTEAFF. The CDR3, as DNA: TGTGCCAGCAGCCTAGAGAGGAGTTCTGAACGGACTGAAGCTTTCTTT.